Reported below is one T cell receptor (beta chain). Among the donors, all were Caucasian adults who lived in Nashville, Tennessee. This entry is derived from a study of shared clonotypes between healthy human individuals. The overall study: The donor group consisted of a couple of women and a few men, aged 18 to 49.

Each cell subset's genomic DNA was divided evenly among several immunoSEQ plates. Authors' methods: Filtering differed for immunoSEQ, which gave only junction sequences without quality scores. TCRdb's table, derived via immunoSEQ multiplex PCR, lists solely in-frame clones and lacks some. V and J calls and clone size are as listed in that table; D and trimming were resolved from the DNA. The sample records about 560,000 clones, around 78% being singletons. Sequenced material: PBMCs. This receptor was obtained from a woman aged 35 to 49 in good health. Some clones in this sample may be carry-over from other donors' samples.

Here the CDR3 DNA reads TGTGCCGGAGCTATTTCCCGGGGAAGCGGCTACACCTTC. This encodes CAGAISRGSGYTF. This rearrangement joins TRBV2 to TRBJ1-2; D call uncertain. Germline V gives CDR1 SNHLY, CDR2 FYNNEI. There are 13 residues in the CDR3. V was shortened by 11 bases and J by 8 bases, with 21 bases between the two germline ends.